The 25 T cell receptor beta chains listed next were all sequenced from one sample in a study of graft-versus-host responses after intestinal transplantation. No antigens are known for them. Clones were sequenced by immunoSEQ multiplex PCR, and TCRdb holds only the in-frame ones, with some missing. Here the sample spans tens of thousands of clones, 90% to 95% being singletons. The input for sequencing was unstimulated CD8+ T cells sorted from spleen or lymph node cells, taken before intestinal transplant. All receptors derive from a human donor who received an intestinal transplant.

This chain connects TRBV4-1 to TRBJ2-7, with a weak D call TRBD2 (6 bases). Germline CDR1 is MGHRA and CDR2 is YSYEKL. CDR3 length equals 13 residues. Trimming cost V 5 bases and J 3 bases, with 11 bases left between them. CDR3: CASSIQGGYEQYF. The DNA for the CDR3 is TGCGCCAGCAGCATCCAGGGAGGCTACGAGCAGTACTTC.

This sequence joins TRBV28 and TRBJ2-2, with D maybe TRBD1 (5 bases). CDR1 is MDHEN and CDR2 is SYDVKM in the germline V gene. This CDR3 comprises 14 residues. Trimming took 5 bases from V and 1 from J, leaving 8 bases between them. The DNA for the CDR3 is TGTGCCAGCAGTCTAGGGGTGAACACCGGGGAGCTGTTTTTT. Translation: CASSLGVNTGELFF.

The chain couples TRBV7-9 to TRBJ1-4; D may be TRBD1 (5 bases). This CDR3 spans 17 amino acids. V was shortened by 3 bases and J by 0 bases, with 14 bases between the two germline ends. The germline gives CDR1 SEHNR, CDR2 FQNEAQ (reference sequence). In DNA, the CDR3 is TGTGCCAGCAGCTTTGAACAACCGACAGCAACTAATGAAAAACTGTTTTTT. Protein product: CASSFEQPTATNEKLFF.

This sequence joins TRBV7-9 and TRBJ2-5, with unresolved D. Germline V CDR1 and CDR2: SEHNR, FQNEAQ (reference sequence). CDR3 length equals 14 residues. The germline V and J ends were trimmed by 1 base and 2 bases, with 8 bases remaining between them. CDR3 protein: CASSLEKLQETQYF. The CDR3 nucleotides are TGTGCCAGCAGCTTAGAAAAGCTTCAAGAGACCCAGTACTTC.

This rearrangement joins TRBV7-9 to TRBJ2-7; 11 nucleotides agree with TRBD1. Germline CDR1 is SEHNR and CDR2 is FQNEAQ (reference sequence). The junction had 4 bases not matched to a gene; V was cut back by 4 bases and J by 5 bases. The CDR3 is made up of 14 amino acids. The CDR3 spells CASSSGQGAHEQYF. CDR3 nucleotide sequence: TGTGCCAGCAGCTCTGGACAGGGGGCCCACGAGCAGTACTTC.

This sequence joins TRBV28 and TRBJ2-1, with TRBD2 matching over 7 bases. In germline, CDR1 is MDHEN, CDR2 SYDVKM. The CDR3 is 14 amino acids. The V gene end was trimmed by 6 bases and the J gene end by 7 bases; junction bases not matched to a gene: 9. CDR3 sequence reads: CASSSLADLNEQFF. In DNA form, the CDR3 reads TGTGCCAGCAGCTCGCTAGCGGACCTAAATGAGCAGTTCTTC.

The chain's CDR3 is CASSLFASQGETQYF. CDR3 nucleotides: TGTGCCAGCAGCTTATTCGCGTCCCAGGGAGAGACCCAGTACTTC. The chain carries TRBV11-2 and TRBJ2-5; TRBD1 might be the D (5 bases). This CDR3 has 15 amino acids. Deletions cut 2 bases from V and 4 bases from J, with 14 bases between. Germline-derived CDR1 and CDR2 are SGHAT and FQNNGV.

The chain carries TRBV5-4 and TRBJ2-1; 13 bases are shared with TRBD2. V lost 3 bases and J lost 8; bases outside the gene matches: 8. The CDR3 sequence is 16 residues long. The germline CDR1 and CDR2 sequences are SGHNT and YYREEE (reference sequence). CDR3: CASSSGLAGEGDEQFF. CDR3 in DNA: TGTGCCAGCAGCTCAGGACTAGCGGGAGAAGGCGATGAGCAGTTCTTC.

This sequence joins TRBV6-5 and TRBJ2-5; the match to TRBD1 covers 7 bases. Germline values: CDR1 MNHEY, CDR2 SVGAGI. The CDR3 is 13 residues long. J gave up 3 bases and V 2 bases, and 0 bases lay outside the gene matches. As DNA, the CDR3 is TGTGCCAGCAGTTACACAGGGGAAGAGACCCAGTACTTC. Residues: CASSYTGEETQYF.

In DNA form, the CDR3 reads TGTGCCAGCAGGGACTTCTACGAGCAGTACTTC. This translates into CASRDFYEQYF. The V gene is TRBV6-5, the J gene TRBJ2-7; tentative D call: TRBD2 (5 bases). Germline V lookup: CDR1 MNHEY, CDR2 SVGAGI. CDR3 length: 11 amino acids. The V and J ends lost 6 bases and 3 bases respectively, with 6 bases between them.

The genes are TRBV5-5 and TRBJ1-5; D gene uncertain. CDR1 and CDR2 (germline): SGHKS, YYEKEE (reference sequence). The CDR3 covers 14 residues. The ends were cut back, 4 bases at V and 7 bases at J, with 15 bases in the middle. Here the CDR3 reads CASSPVEGNQPQHF. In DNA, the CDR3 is TGTGCCAGCAGCCCCGTCGAGGGTAACCAGCCCCAGCATTTT.

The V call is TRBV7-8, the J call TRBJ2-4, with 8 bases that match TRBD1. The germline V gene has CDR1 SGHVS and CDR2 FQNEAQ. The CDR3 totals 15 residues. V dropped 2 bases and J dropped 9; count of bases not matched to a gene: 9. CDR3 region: CASSLLQGEWGIQYF. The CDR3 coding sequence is TGTGCCAGCAGCTTATTACAGGGGGAATGGGGCATTCAGTACTTC. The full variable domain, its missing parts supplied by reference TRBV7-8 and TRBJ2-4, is GAGVSQSPRYKVAKRGQDVALRCDPISGHVSLFWYQQALGQGPEFLTYFQNEAQLDKSGLPSDRFFAERPEGSVSTLKIQRTQQEDSAVYLCASSLLQGEWGIQYFGAGTRLSVL.

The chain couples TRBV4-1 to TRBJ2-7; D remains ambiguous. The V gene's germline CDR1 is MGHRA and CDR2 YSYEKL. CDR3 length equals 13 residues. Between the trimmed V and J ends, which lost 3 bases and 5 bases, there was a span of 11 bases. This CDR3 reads CASSQGPRDEQYF. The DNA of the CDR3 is TGCGCCAGCAGCCAGGGTCCCCGGGACGAGCAGTACTTC.

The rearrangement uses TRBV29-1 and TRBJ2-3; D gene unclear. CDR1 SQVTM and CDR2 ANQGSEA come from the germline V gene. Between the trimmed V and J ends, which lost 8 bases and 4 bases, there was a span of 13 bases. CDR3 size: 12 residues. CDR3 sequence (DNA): TGCAGCCCCTCGGGTCTATCAGATACGCAGTATTTT. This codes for CSPSGLSDTQYF.

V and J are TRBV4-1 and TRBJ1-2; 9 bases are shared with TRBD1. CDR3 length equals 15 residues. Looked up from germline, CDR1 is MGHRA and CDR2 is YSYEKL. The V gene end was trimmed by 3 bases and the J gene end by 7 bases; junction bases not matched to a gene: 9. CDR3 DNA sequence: TGCGCCAGCAGCCAGGCGGACAGGGGTGCTGGTGGCTACACCTTC. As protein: CASSQADRGAGGYTF.

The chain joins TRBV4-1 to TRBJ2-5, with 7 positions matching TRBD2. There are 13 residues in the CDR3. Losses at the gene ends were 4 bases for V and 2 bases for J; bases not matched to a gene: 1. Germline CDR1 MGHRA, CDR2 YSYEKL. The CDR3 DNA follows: TGCGCCAGCAGCCCAGCGGGACAAGAGACCCAGTACTTC. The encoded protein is CASSPAGQETQYF.

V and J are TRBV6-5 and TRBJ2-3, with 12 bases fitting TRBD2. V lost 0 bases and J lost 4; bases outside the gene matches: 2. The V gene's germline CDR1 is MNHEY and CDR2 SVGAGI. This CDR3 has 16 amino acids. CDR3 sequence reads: CASSYSASGGADTQYF. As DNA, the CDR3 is TGTGCCAGCAGTTACTCGGCTAGCGGGGGGGCAGATACGCAGTATTTT.

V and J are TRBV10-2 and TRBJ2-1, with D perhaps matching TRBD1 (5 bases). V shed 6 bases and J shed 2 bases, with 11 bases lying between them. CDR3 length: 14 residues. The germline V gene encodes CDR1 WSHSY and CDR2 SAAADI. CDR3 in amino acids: CASRITGAYNEQFF. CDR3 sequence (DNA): TGCGCCAGCAGGATCACAGGAGCCTACAATGAGCAGTTCTTC.

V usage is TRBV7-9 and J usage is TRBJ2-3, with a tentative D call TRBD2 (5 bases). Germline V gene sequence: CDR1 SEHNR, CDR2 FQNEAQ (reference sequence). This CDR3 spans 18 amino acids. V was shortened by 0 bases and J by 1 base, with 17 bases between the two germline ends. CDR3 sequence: CASSLAGIGAEGTDTQYF. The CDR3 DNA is TGTGCCAGCAGCTTAGCGGGAATCGGAGCGGAGGGCACAGATACGCAGTATTTT.

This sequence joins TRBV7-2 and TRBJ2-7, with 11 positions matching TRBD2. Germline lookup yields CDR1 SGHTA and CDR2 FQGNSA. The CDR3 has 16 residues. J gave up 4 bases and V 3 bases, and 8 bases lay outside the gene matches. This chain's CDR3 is CASSFTSGSSVYEQYF. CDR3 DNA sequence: TGTGCCAGCAGCTTCACTAGCGGGAGTAGTGTTTACGAGCAGTACTTC.

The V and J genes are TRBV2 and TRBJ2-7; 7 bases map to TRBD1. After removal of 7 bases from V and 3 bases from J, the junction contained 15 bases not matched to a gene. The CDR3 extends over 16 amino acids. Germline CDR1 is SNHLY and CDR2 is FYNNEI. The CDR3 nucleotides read TGTGCCAGCATTCGAACTCGACAAGGGGGCATCTACGAGCAGTACTTC. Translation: CASIRTRQGGIYEQYF.

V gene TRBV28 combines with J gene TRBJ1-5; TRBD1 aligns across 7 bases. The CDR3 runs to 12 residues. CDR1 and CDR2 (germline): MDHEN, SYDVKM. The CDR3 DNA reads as TGTGCAATCGGGACAGTTCAACAGCCCCAGCATTTT. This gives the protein CAIGTVQQPQHF. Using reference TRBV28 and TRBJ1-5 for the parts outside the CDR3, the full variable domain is DVKVTQSSRYLVKRTGEKVFLECVQDMDHENMFWYRQDPGLGLRLIYFSYDVKMKEKGDIPEGYSVSREKKERFSLILESASTNQTSMYLCAIGTVQQPQHFGDGTRLSIL.

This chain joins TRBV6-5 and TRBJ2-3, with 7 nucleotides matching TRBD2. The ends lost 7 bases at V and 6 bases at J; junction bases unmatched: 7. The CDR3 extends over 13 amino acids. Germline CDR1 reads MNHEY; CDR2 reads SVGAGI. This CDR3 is CASTGGTVDTQYF. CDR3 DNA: TGTGCCAGCACGGGGGGTACAGTGGATACGCAGTATTTT.

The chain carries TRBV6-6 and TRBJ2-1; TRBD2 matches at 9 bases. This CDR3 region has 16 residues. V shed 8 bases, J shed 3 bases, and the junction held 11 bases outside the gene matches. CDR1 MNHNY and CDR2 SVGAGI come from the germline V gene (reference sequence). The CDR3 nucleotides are TGTGCCAGCGAGTCAGCGGGAGGAGGGATCTACAATGAGCAGTTCTTC. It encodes CASESAGGGIYNEQFF.

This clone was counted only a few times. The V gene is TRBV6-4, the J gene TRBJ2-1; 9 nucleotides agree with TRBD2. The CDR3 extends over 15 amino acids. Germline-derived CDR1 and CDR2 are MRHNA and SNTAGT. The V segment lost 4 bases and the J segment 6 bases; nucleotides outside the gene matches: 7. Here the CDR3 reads CASSAIAGAGNEQFF. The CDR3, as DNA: TGTGCCAGCAGTGCCATAGCGGGAGCGGGCAATGAGCAGTTCTTC.